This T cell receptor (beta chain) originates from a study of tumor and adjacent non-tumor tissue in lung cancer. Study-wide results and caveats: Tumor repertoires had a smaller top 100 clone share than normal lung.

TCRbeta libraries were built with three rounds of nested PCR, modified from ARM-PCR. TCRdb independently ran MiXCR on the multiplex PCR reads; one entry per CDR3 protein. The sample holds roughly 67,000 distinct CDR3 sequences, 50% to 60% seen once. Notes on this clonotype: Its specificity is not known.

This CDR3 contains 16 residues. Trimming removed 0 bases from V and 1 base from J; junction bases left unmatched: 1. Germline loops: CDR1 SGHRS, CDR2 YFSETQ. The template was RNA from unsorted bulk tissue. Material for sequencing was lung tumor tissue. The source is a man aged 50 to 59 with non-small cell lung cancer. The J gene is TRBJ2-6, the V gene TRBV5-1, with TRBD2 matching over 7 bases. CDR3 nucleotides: TGCGCCAGCAGCTTGGGAGCGGGGTCTGGGGCCAACGTCCTGACTTTC. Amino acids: CASSLGAGSGANVLTF.